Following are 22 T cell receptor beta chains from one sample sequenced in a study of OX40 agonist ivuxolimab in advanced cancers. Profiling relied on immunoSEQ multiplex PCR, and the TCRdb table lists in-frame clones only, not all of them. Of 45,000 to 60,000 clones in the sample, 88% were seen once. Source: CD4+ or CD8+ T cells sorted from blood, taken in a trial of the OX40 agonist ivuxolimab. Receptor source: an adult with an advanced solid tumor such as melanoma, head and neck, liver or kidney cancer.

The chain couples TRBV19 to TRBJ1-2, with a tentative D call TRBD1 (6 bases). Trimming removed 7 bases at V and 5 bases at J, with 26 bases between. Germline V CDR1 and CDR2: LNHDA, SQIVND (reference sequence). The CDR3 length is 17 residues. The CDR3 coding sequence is TGTGCCAGTAACCCAACAGGGAGCGACGGTAAGGGGTATGGCTACACCTTC. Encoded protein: CASNPTGSDGKGYGYTF.

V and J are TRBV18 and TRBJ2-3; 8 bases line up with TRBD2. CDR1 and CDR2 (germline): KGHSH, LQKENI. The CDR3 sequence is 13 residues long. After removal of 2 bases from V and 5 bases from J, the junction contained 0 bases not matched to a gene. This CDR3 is CASSPTSGDTQYF. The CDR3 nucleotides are TGTGCCAGCTCACCAACTAGCGGAGATACGCAGTATTTT.

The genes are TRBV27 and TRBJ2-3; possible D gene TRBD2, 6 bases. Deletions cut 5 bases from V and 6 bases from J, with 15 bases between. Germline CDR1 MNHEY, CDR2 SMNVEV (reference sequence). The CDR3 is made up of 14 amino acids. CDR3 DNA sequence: TGTGCCAGCAGTCCCCAGGGACTGCCGGATACGCAGTATTTT. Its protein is CASSPQGLPDTQYF.

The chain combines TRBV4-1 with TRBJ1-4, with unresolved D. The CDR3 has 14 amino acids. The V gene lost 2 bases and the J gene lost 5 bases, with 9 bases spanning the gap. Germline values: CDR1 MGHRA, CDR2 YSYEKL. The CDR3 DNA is TGCGCCAGCAGCCAACAAGTCGGCAATGAAAAACTGTTTTTT. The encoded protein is CASSQQVGNEKLFF.

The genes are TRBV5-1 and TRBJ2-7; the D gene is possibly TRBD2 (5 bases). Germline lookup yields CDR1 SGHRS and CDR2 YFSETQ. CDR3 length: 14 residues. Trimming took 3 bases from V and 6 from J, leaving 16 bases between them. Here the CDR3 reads CASSSGLASGEQYF. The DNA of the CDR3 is TGCGCCAGCAGCTCCGGACTTGCGTCGGGCGAGCAGTACTTC.

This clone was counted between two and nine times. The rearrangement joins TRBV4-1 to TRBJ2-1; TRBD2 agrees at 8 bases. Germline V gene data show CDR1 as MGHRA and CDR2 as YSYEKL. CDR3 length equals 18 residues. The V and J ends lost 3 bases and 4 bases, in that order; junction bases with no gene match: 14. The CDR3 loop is CASSHSGQRERGYNEQFF. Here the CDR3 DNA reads TGCGCCAGCAGCCACTCCGGACAGCGGGAGAGAGGTTACAATGAGCAGTTCTTC.

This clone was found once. In DNA, the CDR3 is TGTGCCAGCAGTATCCAGACAGGGGTTCATGGCTACACCTTC. Its protein is CASSIQTGVHGYTF. The chain employs TRBV6-6 and TRBJ1-2; 8 bases agree with TRBD1. The CDR3 spans 14 residues. Trimming took 5 bases from V and 6 from J; bases not matched to a gene: 8. CDR1 and CDR2 (germline): MNHNY, SVGAGI (reference sequence).

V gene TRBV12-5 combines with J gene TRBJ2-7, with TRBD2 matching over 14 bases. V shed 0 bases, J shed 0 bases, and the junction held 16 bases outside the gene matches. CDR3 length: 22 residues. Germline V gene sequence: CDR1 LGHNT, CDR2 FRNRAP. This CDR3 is CASGLVPTFGTSGRASSYEQYF. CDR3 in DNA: TGTGCTAGTGGTTTGGTTCCAACCTTCGGGACTAGCGGGAGAGCAAGCTCCTACGAGCAGTACTTC.

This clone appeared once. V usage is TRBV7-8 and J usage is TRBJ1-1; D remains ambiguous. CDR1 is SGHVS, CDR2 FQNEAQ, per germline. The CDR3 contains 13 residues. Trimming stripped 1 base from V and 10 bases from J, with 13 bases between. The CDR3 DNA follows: TGTGCCAGCAGCTTAGGGGCGGAACGCGGAGCTTTCTTT. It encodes CASSLGAERGAFF.

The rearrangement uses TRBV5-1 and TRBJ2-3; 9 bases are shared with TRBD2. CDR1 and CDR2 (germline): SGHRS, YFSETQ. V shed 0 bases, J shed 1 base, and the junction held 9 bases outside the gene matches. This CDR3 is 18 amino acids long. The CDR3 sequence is CASSLGGSGSIGTDTQYF. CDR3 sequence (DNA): TGCGCCAGCAGCTTGGGTGGTAGCGGGAGCATCGGCACAGATACGCAGTATTTT.

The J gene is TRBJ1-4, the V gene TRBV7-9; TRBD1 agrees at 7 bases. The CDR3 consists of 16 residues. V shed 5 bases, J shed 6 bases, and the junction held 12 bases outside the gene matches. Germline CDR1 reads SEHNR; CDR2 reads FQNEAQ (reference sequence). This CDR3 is CASSERRGRVDEKLFF. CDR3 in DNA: TGTGCCAGCAGCGAGAGAAGGGGGCGGGTTGATGAAAAACTGTTTTTT.

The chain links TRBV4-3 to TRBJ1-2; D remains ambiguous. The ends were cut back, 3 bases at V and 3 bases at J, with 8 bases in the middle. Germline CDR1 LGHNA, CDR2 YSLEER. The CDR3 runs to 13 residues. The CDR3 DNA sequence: TGCGCCAGCAGCCACGGGCAAGACTATGGCTACACCTTC. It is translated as CASSHGQDYGYTF.

The DNA for the CDR3 is TGTGCCATGAGACCCGGGACTAGCCCTCCCTACGAGCAGTACTTC. Residues: CAMRPGTSPPYEQYF. This chain connects TRBV10-3 to TRBJ2-7; 9 bases are shared with TRBD2. V shed 9 bases and J 2 bases; nucleotides not matched to a gene: 11. CDR1 is ENHRY, CDR2 SYGVKD, per germline. This CDR3 is 15 amino acids long.

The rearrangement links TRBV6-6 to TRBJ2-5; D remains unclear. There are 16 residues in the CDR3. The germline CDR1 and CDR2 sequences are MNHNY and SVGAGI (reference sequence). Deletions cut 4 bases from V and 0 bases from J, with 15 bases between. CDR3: CASSSVDGGHQETQYF. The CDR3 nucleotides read TGTGCCAGCAGTTCTGTGGACGGCGGACACCAAGAGACCCAGTACTTC.

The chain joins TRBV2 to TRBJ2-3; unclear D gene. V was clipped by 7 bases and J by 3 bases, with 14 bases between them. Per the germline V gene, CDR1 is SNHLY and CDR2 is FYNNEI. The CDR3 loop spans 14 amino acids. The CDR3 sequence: CASKGLAPTDTQYF. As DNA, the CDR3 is TGTGCCAGCAAGGGCTTAGCTCCTACAGATACGCAGTATTTT.

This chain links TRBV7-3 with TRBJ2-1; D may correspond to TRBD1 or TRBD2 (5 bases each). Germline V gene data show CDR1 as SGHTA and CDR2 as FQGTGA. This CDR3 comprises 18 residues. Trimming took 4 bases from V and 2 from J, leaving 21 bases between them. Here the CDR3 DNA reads TGTGCCAGCAGCTCCGAGGGGCACCCCTCCCCAACCTACAATGAGCAGTTCTTC. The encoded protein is CASSSEGHPSPTYNEQFF.

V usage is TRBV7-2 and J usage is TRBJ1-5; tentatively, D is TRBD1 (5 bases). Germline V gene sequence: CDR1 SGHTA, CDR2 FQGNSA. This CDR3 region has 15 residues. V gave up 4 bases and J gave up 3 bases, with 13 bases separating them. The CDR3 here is CASSSGSYLNQPQHF. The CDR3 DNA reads TGTGCCAGCAGCTCAGGGAGCTATCTCAATCAGCCCCAGCATTTT.

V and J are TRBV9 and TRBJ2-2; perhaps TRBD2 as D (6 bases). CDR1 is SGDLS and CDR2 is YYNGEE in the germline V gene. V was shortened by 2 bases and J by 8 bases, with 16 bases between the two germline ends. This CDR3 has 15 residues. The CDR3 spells CASSVAEGRGGELFF. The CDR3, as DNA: TGTGCCAGCAGCGTTGCGGAGGGCCGGGGTGGGGAGCTGTTTTTT.

The CDR3 region has the DNA TGTGCCAGCAGCTTACAGTCAGATACGCAGTATTTT. This gives the protein CASSLQSDTQYF. The V call is TRBV13, the J call TRBJ2-3, with unresolved D. Trimming shortened V by 2 bases and J by 4 bases, and 4 bases separated the two germline ends. Per the germline V gene, CDR1 is PRHDT and CDR2 is FYEKMQ (reference sequence). CDR3 length equals 12 residues.

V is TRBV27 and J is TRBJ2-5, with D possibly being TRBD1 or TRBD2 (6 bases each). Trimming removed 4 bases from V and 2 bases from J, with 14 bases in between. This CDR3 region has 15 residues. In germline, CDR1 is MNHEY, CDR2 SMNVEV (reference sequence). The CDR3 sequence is CASSSWGAGQETQYF. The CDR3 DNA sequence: TGTGCCAGCAGTTCCTGGGGGGCGGGACAAGAGACCCAGTACTTC.

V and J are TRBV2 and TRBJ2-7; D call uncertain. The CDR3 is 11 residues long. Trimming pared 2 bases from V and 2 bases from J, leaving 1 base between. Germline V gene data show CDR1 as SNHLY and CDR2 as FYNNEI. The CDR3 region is CASSEPYEQYF. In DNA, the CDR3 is TGTGCCAGCAGTGAACCCTACGAGCAGTACTTC.

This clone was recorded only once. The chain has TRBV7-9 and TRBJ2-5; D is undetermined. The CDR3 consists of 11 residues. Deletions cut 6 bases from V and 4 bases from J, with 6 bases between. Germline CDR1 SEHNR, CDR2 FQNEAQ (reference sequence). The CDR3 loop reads CASRAAETQYF. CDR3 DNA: TGTGCCAGCAGGGCTGCAGAGACCCAGTACTTC.